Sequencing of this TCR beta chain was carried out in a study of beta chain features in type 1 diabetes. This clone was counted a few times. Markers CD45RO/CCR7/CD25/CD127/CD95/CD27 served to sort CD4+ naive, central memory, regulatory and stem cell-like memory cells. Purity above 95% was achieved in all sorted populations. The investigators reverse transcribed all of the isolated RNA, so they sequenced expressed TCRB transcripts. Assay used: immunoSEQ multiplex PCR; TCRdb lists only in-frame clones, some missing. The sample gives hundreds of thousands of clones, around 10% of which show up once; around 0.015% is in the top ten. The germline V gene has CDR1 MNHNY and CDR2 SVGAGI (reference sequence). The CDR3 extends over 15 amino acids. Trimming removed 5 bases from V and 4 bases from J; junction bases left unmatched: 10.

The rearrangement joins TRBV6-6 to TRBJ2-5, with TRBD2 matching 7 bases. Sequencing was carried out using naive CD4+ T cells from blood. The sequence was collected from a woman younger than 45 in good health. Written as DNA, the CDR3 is TGTGCCAGCAGTCCCACGGAGGGAGGGGCAGAGACCCAGTACTTC. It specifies CASSPTEGGAETQYF.